This entry concerns a single T cell receptor beta chain. Its antigen remains unidentified. The sample comes from a study of vaccination effects on CD4 cells after COVID-19. The culture ran for approximately nine days before CD4+ T cells were isolated. Each participant received a vaccine that was either BNT162b2 or mRNA-1273, given as two doses. Libraries were prepared by immunoSEQ multiplex PCR; TCRdb keeps only in-frame clonotypes and omits some of them. This table holds about 45,000 clones, around 70% found once. The CDR3 extends over 15 amino acids. Germline V CDR1 and CDR2: SGHTA, FQGNSA. V lost 1 base, J lost 1 base, and 10 bases lay in between. Whole-study results and caveats: In the study, convalescent patients were few, and early post-infection timepoints were absent. Only 1 of 255 vaccine-induced clones from healthy vaccinees cross-reacted with common cold coronaviruses. Late after vaccination, infection- and vaccine-induced clones showed marked clonal contraction.

The sequence came from a human donor who received a COVID-19 vaccine. The gene calls are TRBV7-2 and TRBJ2-5; D possibly matches TRBD1 or TRBD2 (5 bases each). The sample consisted of CD4+ T cells from PBMCs cultured without peptide, taken after COVID-19 vaccination. This CDR3 reads CASSLVLGAQETQYF. The CDR3 DNA reads as TGTGCCAGCAGCTTAGTCCTCGGGGCCCAAGAGACCCAGTACTTC.